The 27 T cell receptor beta chains in this list originate from one sample, sequenced in a study of blood T cells in healthy people across ages. PCR was performed a second time for 7 to 11 cycles using a sample-barcoded 5' primer and a J-beta primer mix. TCRdb fed the 5' RACE reads into MiXCR, producing one record per CDR3 protein. The sample holds over 1,500,000 distinct CDR3 sequences, 40% to 55% seen once. Sequencing was carried out using blood. The receptors were gathered from a woman between 40 and 50 years old in good health.

The V call is TRBV24-1, the J call TRBJ2-1, with TRBD1 identical over 11 bases. Germline CDR1 is KGHDR and CDR2 is SFDVKD. The V and J ends lost 2 bases and 7 bases, in that order; junction bases with no gene match: 6. CDR3 length: 16 residues. The CDR3 here is CATSDSGQGGRNEQFF. The CDR3 bases are TGTGCCACCAGTGATTCGGGACAGGGGGGAAGAAATGAGCAGTTCTTC.

J is TRBJ2-3 and V is TRBV12-3 or TRBV12-4; 7 bases match TRBD2. Losses at the gene ends were 7 bases for V and 2 bases for J; bases not matched to a gene: 12. This CDR3 comprises 16 residues. The CDR3 DNA is TGTGCCAGCAATCCGCCGGGGGGTCCGAACACAGATACGCAGTATTTT. It encodes CASNPPGGPNTDTQYF.

J is TRBJ1-2 and V is TRBV2, with D possibly matching TRBD1 (6 bases). V was cut by 4 bases and J by 5 bases, with 11 bases left in between. Germline CDR1 is SNHLY and CDR2 is FYNNEI. This CDR3 spans 13 amino acids. The CDR3 bases are TGTGCCAGCAGTGTTAAGGGGGGTTATGGCTACACCTTC. The encoded protein is CASSVKGGYGYTF. The variable domain in full, with the rest retrieved from reference TRBV2 and TRBJ1-2, is EPEVTQTPSHQVTQMGQEVILRCVPISNHLYFYWYRQILGQKVEFLVSFYNNEISEKSEIFDDQFSVERPDGSNFTLKIRSTKLEDSAMYFCASSVKGGYGYTFGSGTRLTVV.

This sequence joins TRBV6-5 and TRBJ1-4; D gene uncertain. The CDR3 spans 15 residues. Trimming removed 2 bases from V and 1 base from J, with 8 bases in between. The V gene's germline CDR1 is MNHEY and CDR2 SVGAGI. For the CDR3, the DNA is TGTGCCAGCAGTTACACTTGGGAAACTAATGAAAAACTGTTTTTT. This gives the protein CASSYTWETNEKLFF.

The V and J genes are TRBV28 and TRBJ1-2; no clear D gene. The CDR3 runs 15 residues. Germline values: CDR1 MDHEN, CDR2 SYDVKM. The ends were cut back, 2 bases at V and 0 bases at J, with 10 bases in the middle. The CDR3 reads CASSLLQITNYGYTF. The DNA for the CDR3 is TGTGCCAGCAGTTTACTACAGATAACTAACTATGGCTACACCTTC.

The rearrangement links TRBV7-2 to TRBJ1-5, with no clear D. V was trimmed by 5 bases and J by 7 bases, leaving 12 bases between them. The CDR3 consists of 13 residues. The germline gives CDR1 SGHTA, CDR2 FQGNSA. In nucleotides, the CDR3 is TGTGCCAGCAGCCTTAGGGAGGTCCAGCCCCAGCATTTT. Amino acids: CASSLREVQPQHF.

The chain couples TRBV10-2 to TRBJ2-5; 9 bases match TRBD2. The J call may be in error: the DNA end matches TRBJ2-7 better. There are 13 residues in the CDR3. The germline CDR1 and CDR2 sequences are WSHSY and SAAADI. For the CDR3, the DNA is TGCGCCAGCACAGAGGGACTAGCAGGCGAGCAGTACTTC. Translation: CASTEGLAGEQYF.

The chain uses TRBV28 and TRBJ2-1; 10 bases line up with TRBD1. V shed 10 bases, J shed 9 bases, and the junction held 12 bases outside the gene matches. The CDR3 is made up of 14 amino acids. CDR1 and CDR2 from the germline V gene are MDHEN and SYDVKM. Here the CDR3 DNA reads TGTGCCACCCGAGACAGGGGGCTAGGGAGTGAGCAGTTCTTC. Translated, it gives CATRDRGLGSEQFF.

The J gene is TRBJ1-1, the V gene TRBV20-1; D is uncertain. Germline-derived CDR1 and CDR2 are DFQATT and SNEGSKA (reference sequence). The CDR3 contains 12 residues. Deletions cut 4 bases from V and 11 bases from J, with 17 bases between. Here the CDR3 DNA reads TGCAGTGCTACCCGGGAGCCTCGAAGGGCTTTCTTT. Translating gives CSATREPRRAFF.

The chain uses TRBV6-6 and TRBJ1-5; 7 nucleotides align to TRBD1. The junction had 8 bases not matched to a gene; V was cut back by 4 bases and J by 2 bases. The germline V gene has CDR1 MNHNY and CDR2 SVGAGI (reference sequence). This CDR3 is built from 16 residues. CDR3: CASSSTDRRGNQPQHF. CDR3 bases: TGTGCCAGCAGTTCTACGGACAGGAGGGGCAATCAGCCCCAGCATTTT.

This clonotype has only a few counts. The chain uses TRBV4-3 and TRBJ2-1, with 10 bases matching TRBD2. The length of the CDR3 is 16 residues. CDR1 is LGHNA and CDR2 is YSLEER in the germline V gene. V trimming: 0 bases; J trimming: 10 bases; junction bases outside the gene matches: 9. The CDR3 here is CASSQDPSGGAGEQFF. The CDR3 bases are TGCGCCAGCAGCCAAGATCCCAGCGGGGGGGCCGGGGAGCAGTTCTTC.

The chain carries TRBV6-2 or TRBV6-3 and TRBJ2-5; TRBD2 might be the D (6 bases). This CDR3 is 15 amino acids long. Trimming removed 5 bases from V and 11 bases from J, with 24 bases in between. Germline values: CDR1 MNHEY, CDR2 SVGEGT. The CDR3 loop is CASSPTSRPYNEQYF. The CDR3 DNA follows: TGTGCCAGCAGTCCAACTAGCAGGCCCTACAATGAGCAGTACTTC.

V and J are TRBV20-1 and TRBJ2-7; tentatively, D is TRBD1 (6 bases). Germline V lookup: CDR1 DFQATT, CDR2 SNEGSKA (reference sequence). This CDR3 spans 15 amino acids. The V gene lost 1 base and the J gene lost 0 bases, with 13 bases spanning the gap. The CDR3 reads CSARAPRGGSYEQYF. The CDR3 DNA sequence: TGCAGTGCTAGAGCCCCCCGAGGGGGCTCCTACGAGCAGTACTTC.

The chain combines TRBV4-3 with TRBJ1-6; D gene uncertain. CDR3 length equals 13 residues. Germline-derived CDR1 and CDR2 are LGHNA and YSLEER. Trimming took off 0 bases at V and 11 bases at J, with 8 bases between the two ends. As DNA, the CDR3 is TGCGCCAGCAGCCAAGATAGTTCGCCACCCCTCCACTTT. Its protein product is CASSQDSSPPLHF.

The V call is TRBV20-1, the J call TRBJ1-4, with D maybe TRBD1 (5 bases). Trimming left V 4 bases short and J 8 bases short, with 17 bases between. This CDR3 has 14 amino acids. Germline V CDR1 and CDR2: DFQATT, SNEGSKA (reference sequence). The CDR3 region is CSAIPGQTQEKLFF. As DNA, the CDR3 is TGCAGTGCTATCCCCGGACAAACACAGGAAAAACTGTTTTTT.

In its sample, this clonotype was seen many times. The chain links TRBV20-1 to TRBJ2-1, with 14 nucleotides matching TRBD2. The CDR3 length is 16 residues. From germline, CDR1 is DFQATT and CDR2 SNEGSKA (reference sequence). The junction had 8 bases not matched to a gene; V was cut back by 1 base and J by 9 bases. The CDR3 region is CSARVATSGGASEQFF. For the CDR3, the DNA is TGCAGTGCTAGAGTGGCGACTAGCGGGGGGGCGAGTGAGCAGTTCTTC.

CDR3 residues: CSTQGSYGYTF. CDR3 DNA: TGCAGTACTCAGGGGTCCTATGGCTACACCTTC. The chain links TRBV20-1 to TRBJ1-2; D might be TRBD1 (6 bases). Per germline, CDR1 DFQATT and CDR2 SNEGSKA (reference sequence). The CDR3 runs 11 residues. V lost 8 bases to trimming and J lost 4 bases, with 11 bases between them.

CDR3 residues: CASSPTFAGATGANVLTF. CDR3 in DNA: TGTGCCAGCAGCCCCACCTTCGCGGGGGCGACTGGGGCCAACGTCCTGACTTTC. The chain employs TRBV7-3 and TRBJ2-6, with D perhaps matching TRBD2 (7 bases). V dropped 5 bases and J dropped 2 bases, with 19 bases sitting between them. The CDR3 has 18 amino acids. The germline V gene encodes CDR1 SGHTA and CDR2 FQGTGA. The variable domain in full, with the rest retrieved from reference TRBV7-3 and TRBJ2-6, is GAGVSQTPSNKVTEKGKYVELRCDPISGHTALYWYRQSLGQGPEFLIYFQGTGAADDSGLPNDRFFAVRPEGSVSTLKIQRTERGDSAVYLCASSPTFAGATGANVLTFGAGSRLTVL.

This clonotype was detected a few times. The V and J genes are TRBV21-1 and TRBJ2-7; the table gives TRBD1 as D, unverified against the DNA. TRBV21-1 is given as a pseudogene. The CDR3 has 13 residues. CDR3 loop: CASSNGTVYEQYF. The CDR3 bases are TGTGCCAGCAGCAATGGGACAGTGTACGAGCAGTACTTC.

In the case of this clonotype: At one end the junction does not follow the germline gene, possibly because of a read error. The chain carries TRBV9 and TRBJ2-5; 7 nucleotides align to TRBD2. In germline, CDR1 is SGDLS, CDR2 YYNGEE. This CDR3 has 15 residues. As DNA, the CDR3 is TGTGCCAGCAGCGCGAGCGGGGCAGTCCAAGAGACCCGGTACTTC. Protein product: CASSASGAVQETRYF.

This chain links TRBV11-2 with TRBJ2-5, with 7 bases lining up with TRBD2. The J call is doubtful: the DNA matches TRBJ2-7 better. Germline CDR1 SGHAT, CDR2 FQNNGV. The CDR3 covers 12 residues. The CDR3 here is CASAGGGLEQYF. The CDR3 region has the DNA TGTGCCAGCGCAGGCGGGGGACTCGAGCAGTACTTC.

As concerns this clonotype: Germline and junction disagree at one end, which may indicate a read error. The V gene is TRBV7-2, the J gene TRBJ1-2; D ambiguous. Germline lookup yields CDR1 SGHTA and CDR2 FQGNSA. CDR3 length: 17 residues. The CDR3 DNA sequence: TGTGCCAGCAGCTTAGAAAGTGGACCACCTGGGTTTTATGGCCACACCTTC. Encoded protein: CASSLESGPPGFYGHTF. Based on the CDR3 plus reference TRBV7-2 and TRBJ1-2, the full variable domain is GAGVSQSPSNKVTEKGKDVELRCDPISGHTALYWYRQSLGQGLEFLIYFQGNSAPDKSGLPSDRFSAERTGGSVSTLTIQRTQQEDSAVYLCASSLESGPPGFYGHTFGSGTRLTVV.

The chain employs TRBV20-1 and TRBJ1-6; 10 nucleotides match TRBD1. The CDR3 extends over 15 amino acids. The germline V gene has CDR1 DFQATT and CDR2 SNEGSKA (reference sequence). V gave up 6 bases and J gave up 6 bases; unmatched junction bases: 8. The CDR3 DNA is TGCAGTGCGAGGACCGGGACAGGGGTTAATTCACCCCTCCACTTT. It is translated as CSARTGTGVNSPLHF.

This clonotype appeared a few times. V usage is TRBV12-3 or TRBV12-4 and J usage is TRBJ2-7; 9 nucleotides match TRBD2. The CDR3 has 15 amino acids. The V and J ends lost 1 base and 5 bases, in that order; junction bases with no gene match: 6. In DNA, the CDR3 is TGTGCCAGCAGTTTAGGGCTAGCGGGGAGGAACGAGCAGTACTTC. It yields the protein CASSLGLAGRNEQYF.

The chain uses TRBV5-1 and TRBJ2-5; D is unresolved. CDR1 and CDR2 from the germline V gene are SGHRS and YFSETQ. The CDR3 is 14 amino acids. Deletions cut 2 bases from V and 0 bases from J, with 8 bases between. In DNA, the CDR3 is TGCGCCAGCAGCTTTGCCACTCACCAAGAGACCCAGTACTTC. Protein: CASSFATHQETQYF.

This chain connects TRBV10-2 to TRBJ2-1, with 10 bases identical to TRBD2. V lost 5 bases to trimming and J lost 12 bases; unmatched junction nucleotides: 13. The CDR3 consists of 15 residues. CDR1 and CDR2 (germline): WSHSY, SAAADI. CDR3 amino acids: CASSYSGGPEDVQFF. Here the CDR3 DNA reads TGCGCCAGCAGTTATAGCGGGGGGCCGGAGGATGTGCAGTTCTTC.

The genes are TRBV20-1 and TRBJ2-4; 7 bases are shared with TRBD1. Trimming removed 5 bases from V and 3 bases from J; junction bases left unmatched: 13. Germline lookup yields CDR1 DFQATT and CDR2 SNEGSKA (reference sequence). The CDR3 totals 16 residues. CDR3: CSAGIGQVGGKNIQYF. CDR3 nucleotide sequence: TGCAGTGCTGGAATAGGACAGGTCGGAGGCAAAAACATTCAGTACTTC.